The present T cell receptor (beta chain) was sequenced within a study of cytomegalovirus exposure and HLA in healthy donors. Study summary: A later analysis reported the 120 validation repertoires used the same platform as the approximately 670 first-cohort repertoires.

TCRdb's copy holds only in-frame clones and misses some; the assay was immunoSEQ multiplex PCR. The data show 150,000 or so clones, around four fifths seen once. The 120-subject validation cohort, separate from the 666-subject first cohort, included the donors. V shed 1 base and J shed 1 base, with 9 bases lying between them. Germline loops: CDR1 SGHNT, CDR2 YENEEA. The CDR3 sequence is 15 residues long. The origin of this receptor is a man between 25 and 39 years old in good health and CMV-seropositive. The chain uses TRBV11-3 and TRBJ2-3; D is possibly TRBD1 (6 bases). Sample: PBMCs. The CDR3 sequence: CASSLASGGTDTQYF. The CDR3 bases are TGTGCCAGCAGCTTAGCGTCAGGGGGCACAGATACGCAGTATTTT.